These 29 T cell receptor beta chains originate from one sample sequenced in a study of blood T cell repertoires in COVID-19 (dated by TCRdb to 2019 to 2021). The library was produced with the immunoSEQ multiplex PCR assay. TCRdb holds this immuneACCESS table with in-frame rearrangements only. Some clones are missing; in checked studies, unresolved V genes explain under half, and the rest has no known cause. Recorded for this sample are about 160,000 clones; 88% of them occurred a single time. The top ten clonotypes cover more than 6.5% of the sample. Sequenced sample: PBMCs or T cells enriched from blood (not recorded which). Every receptor here comes from a woman aged 50 to 65 who had recovered from COVID-19.

The genes are TRBV9 and TRBJ2-3, with 9 bases fitting TRBD1. Germline values: CDR1 SGDLS, CDR2 YYNGEE. CDR3 length: 16 amino acids. With V trimmed by 4 bases and J by 4 bases, 10 bases remained unmatched. The DNA of the CDR3 is TGTGCCAGCAGCCCCCTTTGGGACAGGGTCGCAGATACGCAGTATTTT. Its protein is CASSPLWDRVADTQYF.

Written as DNA, the CDR3 is TGTGCCAGTACCCCGATTTGGGGGGGTGATCAGCCCCAGCATTTT. It is translated as CASTPIWGGDQPQHF. This chain links TRBV28 with TRBJ1-5; weak D call: TRBD1 (5 bases). The CDR3 length is 15 residues. CDR1 and CDR2 from the germline V gene are MDHEN and SYDVKM. Trimming removed 9 bases at V and 5 bases at J, with 20 bases between.

The rearrangement uses TRBV7-3 and TRBJ1-1; D unclear. The V gene lost 1 base and the J gene lost 4 bases, with 7 bases spanning the gap. The CDR3 sequence is 13 residues long. Germline assignment: CDR1 SGHTA and CDR2 FQGTGA. For the CDR3, the DNA is TGTGCCAGCAGCTTAATGGTCAGCACTGAAGCTTTCTTT. Encoded protein: CASSLMVSTEAFF.

The chain couples TRBV15 to TRBJ2-1, with D hard to call. The CDR3 sequence is 13 residues long. V was trimmed by 2 bases and J by 11 bases, leaving 13 bases between them. In germline, CDR1 is LNHNV, CDR2 YYDKDF (reference sequence). The CDR3 DNA sequence: TGTGCCACCAGCAGACCGACCCAGGATCAGCAGTTCTTC. Protein product: CATSRPTQDQQFF.

The chain uses TRBV19 and TRBJ2-1; 8 nucleotides agree with TRBD2. Germline CDR1 and CDR2: LNHDA and SQIVND (reference sequence). The V segment lost 5 bases and the J segment 7 bases; nucleotides outside the gene matches: 7. CDR3 length: 14 residues. CDR3 protein: CASSPPGLVNEQFF. The DNA for the CDR3 is TGTGCCAGTAGTCCGCCGGGACTAGTAAATGAGCAGTTCTTC.

The chain joins TRBV5-4 to TRBJ1-2; maybe TRBD1 (5 bases). Trimming stripped 7 bases from V and 6 bases from J, with 22 bases between. CDR1 SGHNT and CDR2 YYREEE come from the germline V gene (reference sequence). The CDR3 length is 15 residues. The CDR3 DNA is TGTGCCAGCCACGCGGTGGGGCATTCACCCGATGGCTACACCTTC. Translation gives CASHAVGHSPDGYTF.

The J gene is TRBJ1-2, the V gene TRBV18; D not certain. The V end lost 0 bases, the J end lost 1 base, and 9 bases lay between the germline ends. Per germline, CDR1 KGHSH and CDR2 LQKENI. CDR3 length equals 15 residues. CDR3 sequence: CASSPPNPGNYGYTF. In DNA form, the CDR3 reads TGTGCCAGCTCACCACCCAACCCGGGTAACTATGGCTACACCTTC.

This sequence joins TRBV20-1 and TRBJ2-3; 11 bases are a match to TRBD2. CDR1 is DFQATT and CDR2 is SNEGSKA in the germline V gene (reference sequence). V was clipped by 3 bases and J by 4 bases; unmatched bases: 12. The CDR3 covers 17 residues. Written as DNA, the CDR3 is TGCAGTGCTAGTTCGGGGATAGCGGGGGGGCTCGCAGATACGCAGTATTTT. This sequence encodes CSASSGIAGGLADTQYF.

For this clone: Sequence at one end of the junction differs from germline and may be a read error. The chain recombines TRBV15 with TRBJ1-1; no clear D. This CDR3 has 14 amino acids. Per germline, CDR1 LNHNV and CDR2 YYDKDF (reference sequence). CDR3: CTTSRDLRVTEAFF. Here the CDR3 DNA reads TGTACCACCAGCAGAGATTTGAGGGTCACTGAAGCTTTCTTT. Full variable domain (remainder filled in from reference TRBV15 and TRBJ1-1): DAMVIQNPRYQVTQFGKPVTLSCSQTLNHNVMYWYQQKSSQAPKLLFHYYDKDFNNEADTPDNFQSRRPNTSFCFLDIRSPGLGDTAMYLCTTSRDLRVTEAFFGQGTRLTVV.

The J gene is TRBJ1-1, the V gene TRBV6-4; TRBD1 aligns across 10 bases. The trim removed 0 bases at V and 10 bases at J, leaving 5 bases unmatched. The CDR3 spans 14 residues. Germline V gene data show CDR1 as MRHNA and CDR2 as SNTAGT. The chain's CDR3 is CASSDSGTGARAFF. For the CDR3, the DNA is TGTGCCAGCAGTGACTCGGGGACAGGGGCTCGAGCTTTCTTT.

The gene calls are TRBV29-1 and TRBJ1-4, with D possibly matching TRBD1 (5 bases). V lost 4 bases to trimming and J lost 8 bases, with 11 bases between them. CDR3 length: 12 amino acids. The germline V gene encodes CDR1 SQVTM and CDR2 ANQGSEA. The CDR3, as DNA: TGCAGCGTTGGGGCAGGGCGCGAAAAACTGTTTTTT. Translating it yields CSVGAGREKLFF.

This clone has only one observation. The chain couples TRBV2 to TRBJ2-2, with D perhaps matching TRBD1 (6 bases). CDR3 length: 15 amino acids. Germline loops: CDR1 SNHLY, CDR2 FYNNEI. The ends were cut back, 6 bases at V and 4 bases at J, with 15 bases in the middle. The CDR3 spells CASSPTGLGTGELFF. The CDR3 bases are TGTGCCAGCAGCCCCACAGGGCTGGGCACCGGGGAGCTGTTTTTT. Complete variable domain (other parts from reference TRBV2 and TRBJ2-2): EPEVTQTPSHQVTQMGQEVILRCVPISNHLYFYWYRQILGQKVEFLVSFYNNEISEKSEIFDDQFSVERPDGSNFTLKIRSTKLEDSAMYFCASSPTGLGTGELFFGEGSRLTVL.

The chain has TRBV25-1 and TRBJ2-7, with 11 nucleotides matching TRBD2. With 4 bases clipped from V and 7 bases from J, the junction kept 9 bases outside the gene matches. The CDR3 runs 15 residues. CDR1 and CDR2 from the germline V gene are MGHDK and SYGVNS. The CDR3 DNA is TGTGCCAGCAGTGTAGTACTAGCGGGGGCAGGGGAGCAGTACTTC. This encodes CASSVVLAGAGEQYF.

The chain employs TRBV11-2 and TRBJ2-5; TRBD2 matches at 13 bases. This CDR3 region has 16 residues. The ends lost 5 bases at V and 1 base at J; junction bases unmatched: 4. CDR1 is SGHAT, CDR2 FQNNGV, per germline. CDR3 DNA: TGTGCCAGCAGCCGTGGACTAGCGGGGGCCCAAGAGACCCAGTACTTC. Amino acid sequence: CASSRGLAGAQETQYF.

The chain links TRBV10-3 to TRBJ1-6, with a tentative D call TRBD1 (6 bases). The V and J ends lost 8 bases and 8 bases respectively, with 13 bases between them. The CDR3 is 13 amino acids. The V gene's germline CDR1 is ENHRY and CDR2 SYGVKD. In DNA form, the CDR3 reads TGTGCCATCCAGGGGCAGGGCGATTCACCCCTCCACTTT. Translated, it gives CAIQGQGDSPLHF.

The rearrangement links TRBV4-3 to TRBJ1-1; the match to TRBD1 covers 11 bases. J lost 5 bases, V lost 0 bases, and 5 bases had no gene match. The CDR3 sequence is 16 residues long. The germline V gene encodes CDR1 LGHNA and CDR2 YSLEER. For the CDR3, the DNA is TGCGCCAGCAGCCAAGATGGTGGGACAGGGGGAACTGAAGCTTTCTTT. This codes for CASSQDGGTGGTEAFF.

The chain recombines TRBV7-9 with TRBJ1-1, with a tentative D call TRBD1 (6 bases). This CDR3 spans 12 amino acids. Trimming pared 8 bases from V and 4 bases from J, leaving 11 bases between. CDR1 and CDR2 (germline): SEHNR, FQNEAQ (reference sequence). In DNA form, the CDR3 reads TGTGCCAGCCCAGGGGAGGGCACTGAAGCTTTCTTT. Protein sequence: CASPGEGTEAFF.

This chain uses TRBV6-6 with TRBJ1-4, with no clear D. The V end was cut by 0 bases, the J end by 7 bases, with 12 bases between. Germline lookup yields CDR1 MNHNY and CDR2 SVGAGI (reference sequence). This CDR3 contains 15 residues. CDR3 nucleotide sequence: TGTGCCAGCAGTTACTCGACGGGGTCGGGTGAAAAACTGTTTTTT. Amino acids: CASSYSTGSGEKLFF.

The chain employs TRBV10-3 and TRBJ1-2; tentatively, D is TRBD1 (6 bases). The CDR3 covers 13 residues. The V gene's germline CDR1 is ENHRY and CDR2 SYGVKD. V lost 6 bases and J 6 bases, leaving 14 bases between the germline ends. This chain's CDR3 is CAIRKQGKNGYTF. The CDR3 nucleotides read TGTGCCATCAGGAAACAGGGTAAGAATGGCTACACCTTC.

This chain uses TRBV6-2 or TRBV6-3 with TRBJ2-7; D unclear. CDR1 is MNHEY, CDR2 SVGEGT, per germline. The CDR3 covers 11 residues. The V and J ends lost 6 bases and 4 bases respectively, with 7 bases between them. CDR3 sequence: CASSLGYEQYF. DNA for the CDR3: TGTGCCAGCAGCCTCGGGTACGAGCAGTACTTC.

The rearrangement joins TRBV5-1 to TRBJ2-5; tentative D call: TRBD1 (5 bases). This CDR3 comprises 13 residues. The germline gives CDR1 SGHRS, CDR2 YFSETQ. Trimming took off 4 bases at V and 0 bases at J, with 7 bases between the two ends. The CDR3 DNA reads as TGCGCCAGCAGCCACAGGTACCAAGAGACCCAGTACTTC. Residues: CASSHRYQETQYF.

This chain joins TRBV9 and TRBJ2-3; perhaps TRBD2 as D (5 bases). CDR3 length equals 15 residues. V lost 2 bases and J lost 1, with 11 bases in between. Germline assignment: CDR1 SGDLS and CDR2 YYNGEE. This chain's CDR3 is CASSVVAGGTDTQYF. CDR3 DNA sequence: TGTGCCAGCAGCGTCGTCGCCGGGGGCACAGATACGCAGTATTTT. The entire variable domain, with the rest obtained from reference TRBV9 and TRBJ2-3, is as follows: DSGVTQTPKHLITATGQRVTLRCSPRSGDLSVYWYQQSLDQGLQFLIQYYNGEERAKGNILERFSAQQFPDLHSELNLSSLELGDSALYFCASSVVAGGTDTQYFGPGTRLTVL.

This rearrangement joins TRBV5-6 to TRBJ2-7, with D hard to call. Trimming removed 1 base at V and 3 bases at J, with 17 bases between. The CDR3 consists of 16 residues. Germline assignment: CDR1 SGHDT and CDR2 YYEEEE. This CDR3 is CASSLRSSYTFYEQYF. The CDR3 DNA reads TGTGCCAGCAGCTTGCGTAGCTCCTACACCTTCTACGAGCAGTACTTC.

This chain connects TRBV25-1 to TRBJ2-7; maybe TRBD2 (5 bases). CDR3 size: 16 residues. Germline V gene lookup returns CDR1 MGHDK and CDR2 SYGVNS. V was clipped by 8 bases and J by 2 bases, with 22 bases between them. The CDR3 region has the DNA TGTGCCAGCGGGCCCGGGATAGGGAGTGAAGCCTACGAGCAGTACTTC. Encoded protein: CASGPGIGSEAYEQYF.

The rearrangement uses TRBV28 and TRBJ2-7; 10 positions match TRBD2. The CDR3 is made up of 14 amino acids. Trimming took 11 bases from V and 2 from J; bases not matched to a gene: 9. The germline V gene encodes CDR1 MDHEN and CDR2 SYDVKM. The CDR3 bases are TGTGCCTGTTCGAGCGGGGGGGTAGCCTACGAGCAGTACTTC. Protein sequence: CACSSGGVAYEQYF.

This clone was seen once. The chain uses TRBV6-5 and TRBJ2-3; TRBD2 is a possible D gene (7 bases). The CDR3 runs 15 residues. V gave up 4 bases and J gave up 6 bases, with 17 bases separating them. Germline CDR1 reads MNHEY; CDR2 reads SVGAGI. CDR3 residues: CASSSPGGPSDTQYF. The CDR3 DNA is TGTGCCAGCAGTTCCCCCGGGGGGCCCTCGGATACGCAGTATTTT.

The chain employs TRBV7-8 and TRBJ2-5; TRBD2 matches 7 bases. The junction had 14 bases not matched to a gene; V was cut back by 8 bases and J by 5 bases. There are 15 residues in the CDR3. The germline V gene encodes CDR1 SGHVS and CDR2 FQNEAQ. CDR3 protein: CASLDLGGNWETQYF. The CDR3 bases are TGTGCCAGCCTTGACTTGGGGGGGAACTGGGAGACCCAGTACTTC.

The rearrangement uses TRBV30 and TRBJ1-1; unclear D gene. Trimming removed 2 bases at V and 2 bases at J, with 9 bases between. Germline assignment: CDR1 GTSNPN and CDR2 SVGIG (reference sequence). The CDR3 length is 13 residues. This CDR3 is CAWSYGDNTEAFF. The CDR3 bases are TGTGCCTGGAGTTACGGGGATAACACTGAAGCTTTCTTT. The full variable domain, with the rest looked up from reference TRBV30 and TRBJ1-1, is SQTIHQWPATLVQPVGSPLSLECTVEGTSNPNLYWYRQAAGRGLQLLFYSVGIGQISSEVPQNLSASRPQDRQFILSSKKLLLSDSGFYLCAWSYGDNTEAFFGQGTRLTVV.

The chain recombines TRBV27 with TRBJ1-4, with D possibly TRBD1 on 5 matching bases. Germline CDR1 MNHEY, CDR2 SMNVEV (reference sequence). This CDR3 is built from 13 residues. V shed 7 bases and J shed 5 bases, with 11 bases lying between them. CDR3 nucleotide sequence: TGTGCCAGCACGGCAGGGAGGAATGAAAAACTGTTTTTT. Translating it yields CASTAGRNEKLFF. The variable domain in full, with the rest retrieved from reference TRBV27 and TRBJ1-4, is EAQVTQNPRYLITVTGKKLTVTCSQNMNHEYMSWYRQDPGLGLRQIYYSMNVEVTDKGDVPEGYKVSRKEKRNFPLILESPSPNQTSLYFCASTAGRNEKLFFGSGTQLSVL.